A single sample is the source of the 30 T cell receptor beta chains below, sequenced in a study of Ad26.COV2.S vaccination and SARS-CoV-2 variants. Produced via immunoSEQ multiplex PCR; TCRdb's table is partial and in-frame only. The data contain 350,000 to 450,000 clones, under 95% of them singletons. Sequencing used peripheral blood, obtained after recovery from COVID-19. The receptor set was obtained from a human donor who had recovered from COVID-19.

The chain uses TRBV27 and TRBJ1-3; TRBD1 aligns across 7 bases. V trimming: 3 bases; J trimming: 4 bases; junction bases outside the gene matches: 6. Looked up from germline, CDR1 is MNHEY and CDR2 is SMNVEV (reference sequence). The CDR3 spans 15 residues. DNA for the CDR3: TGTGCCAGCAGTTTGGGAACAGGGGCAGGAAACACCATATATTTT. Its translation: CASSLGTGAGNTIYF.

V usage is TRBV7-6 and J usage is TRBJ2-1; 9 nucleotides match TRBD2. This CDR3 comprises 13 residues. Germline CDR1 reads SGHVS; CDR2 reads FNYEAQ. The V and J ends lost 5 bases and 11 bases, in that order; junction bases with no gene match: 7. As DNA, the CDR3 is TGTGCCAGCAGCCTTGGGACTAGCATCCAGCAGTTCTTC. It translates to CASSLGTSIQQFF.

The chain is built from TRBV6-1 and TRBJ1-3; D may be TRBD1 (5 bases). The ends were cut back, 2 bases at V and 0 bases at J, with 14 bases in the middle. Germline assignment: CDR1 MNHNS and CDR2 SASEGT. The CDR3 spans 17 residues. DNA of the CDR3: TGTGCCAGCAGTGAACAAGTACAGGAGAGCTCTGGAAACACCATATATTTT. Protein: CASSEQVQESSGNTIYF.

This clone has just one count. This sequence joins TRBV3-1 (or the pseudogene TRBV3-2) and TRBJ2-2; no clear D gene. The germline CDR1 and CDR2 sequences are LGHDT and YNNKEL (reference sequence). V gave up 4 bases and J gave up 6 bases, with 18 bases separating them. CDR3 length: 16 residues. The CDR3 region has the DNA TGTGCCAGCAGCCTAGGCCCATCTACCAGTGCCGGGGAGCTGTTTTTT. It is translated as CASSLGPSTSAGELFF.

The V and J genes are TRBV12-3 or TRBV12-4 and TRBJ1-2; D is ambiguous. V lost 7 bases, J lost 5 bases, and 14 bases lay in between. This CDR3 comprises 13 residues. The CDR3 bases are TGTGCCAGCACCCTAACCCCCGGTTATGGCTACACCTTC. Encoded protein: CASTLTPGYGYTF.

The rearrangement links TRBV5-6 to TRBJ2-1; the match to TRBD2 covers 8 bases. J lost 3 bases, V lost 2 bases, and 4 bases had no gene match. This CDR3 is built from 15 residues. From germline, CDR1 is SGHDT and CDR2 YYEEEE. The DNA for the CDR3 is TGTGCCAGCAGCTTTAGTCGGGGGGGCTACAATGAGCAGTTCTTC. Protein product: CASSFSRGGYNEQFF.

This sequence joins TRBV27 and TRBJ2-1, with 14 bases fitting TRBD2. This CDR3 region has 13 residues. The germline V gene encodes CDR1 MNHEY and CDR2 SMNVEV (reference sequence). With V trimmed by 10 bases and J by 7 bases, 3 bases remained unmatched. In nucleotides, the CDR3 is TGTGCCACCGGACTAGCGGGGGGTAATGAGCAGTTCTTC. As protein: CATGLAGGNEQFF.

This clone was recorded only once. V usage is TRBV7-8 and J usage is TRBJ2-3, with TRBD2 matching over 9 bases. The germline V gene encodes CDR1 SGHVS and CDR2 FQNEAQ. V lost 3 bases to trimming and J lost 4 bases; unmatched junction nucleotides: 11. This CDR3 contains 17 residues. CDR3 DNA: TGTGCCAGCAGCTTCTTTGCGGGGGGGCCTATCCCAGATACGCAGTATTTT. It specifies CASSFFAGGPIPDTQYF.

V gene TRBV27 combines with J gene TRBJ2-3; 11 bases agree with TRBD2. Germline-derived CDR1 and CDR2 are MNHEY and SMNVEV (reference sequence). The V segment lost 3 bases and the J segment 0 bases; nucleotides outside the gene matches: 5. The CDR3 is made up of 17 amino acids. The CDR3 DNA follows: TGTGCCAGCAGTTTGGGAAGACTAGCGGGGAGCACAGATACGCAGTATTTT. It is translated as CASSLGRLAGSTDTQYF.

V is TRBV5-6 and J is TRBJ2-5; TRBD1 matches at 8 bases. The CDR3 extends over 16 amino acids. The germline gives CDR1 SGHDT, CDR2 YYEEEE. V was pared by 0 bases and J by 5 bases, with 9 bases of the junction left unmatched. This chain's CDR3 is CASSLDLGQGDETQYF. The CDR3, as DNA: TGTGCCAGCAGCTTGGATCTTGGACAGGGTGACGAGACCCAGTACTTC.

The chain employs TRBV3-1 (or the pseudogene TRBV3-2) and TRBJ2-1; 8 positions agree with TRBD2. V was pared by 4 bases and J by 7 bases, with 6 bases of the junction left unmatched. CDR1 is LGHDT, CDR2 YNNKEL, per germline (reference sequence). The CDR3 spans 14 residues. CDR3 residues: CASSRGLEGNEQFF. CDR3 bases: TGTGCCAGCAGCCGGGGACTAGAGGGTAATGAGCAGTTCTTC.

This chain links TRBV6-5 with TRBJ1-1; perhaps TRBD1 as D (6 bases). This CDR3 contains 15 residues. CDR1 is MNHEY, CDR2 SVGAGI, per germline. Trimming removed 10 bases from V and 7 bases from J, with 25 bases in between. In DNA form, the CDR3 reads TGTGCCATACGCTACCCCCGGGGGCTTGATGGTGAAGCTTTCTTT. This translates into CAIRYPRGLDGEAFF.

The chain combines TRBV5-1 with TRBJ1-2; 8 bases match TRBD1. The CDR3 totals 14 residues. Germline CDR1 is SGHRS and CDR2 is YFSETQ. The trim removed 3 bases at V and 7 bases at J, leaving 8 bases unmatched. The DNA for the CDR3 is TGCGCCAGCAGCTCCGGACAGGGTGATGCTGGCTACACCTTC. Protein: CASSSGQGDAGYTF.

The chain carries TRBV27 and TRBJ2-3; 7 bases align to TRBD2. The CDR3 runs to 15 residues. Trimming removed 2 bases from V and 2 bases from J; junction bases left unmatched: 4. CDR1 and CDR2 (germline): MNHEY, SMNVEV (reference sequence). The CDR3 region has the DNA TGTGCCAGCAGTTTAGCGGGGGTGAACACAGATACGCAGTATTTT. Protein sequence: CASSLAGVNTDTQYF.

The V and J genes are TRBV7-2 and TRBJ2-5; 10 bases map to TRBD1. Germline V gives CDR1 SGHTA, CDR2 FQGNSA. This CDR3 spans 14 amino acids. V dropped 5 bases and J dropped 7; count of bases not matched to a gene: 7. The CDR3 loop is CASSPGTGVGTQYF. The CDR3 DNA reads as TGTGCCAGCAGCCCCGGGACAGGGGTCGGGACCCAGTACTTC.

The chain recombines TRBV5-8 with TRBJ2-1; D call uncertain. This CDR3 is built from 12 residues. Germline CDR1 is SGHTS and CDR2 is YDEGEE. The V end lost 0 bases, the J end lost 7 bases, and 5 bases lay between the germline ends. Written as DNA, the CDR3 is TGTGCCAGCAGCTTGGATTGGAATGAGCAGTTCTTC. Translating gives CASSLDWNEQFF.

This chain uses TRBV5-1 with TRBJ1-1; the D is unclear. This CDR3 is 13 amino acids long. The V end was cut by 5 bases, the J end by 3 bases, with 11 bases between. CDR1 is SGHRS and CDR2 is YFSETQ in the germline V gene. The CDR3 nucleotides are TGCGCCAGCAGAGAGCGGGGATACACTGAAGCTTTCTTT. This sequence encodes CASRERGYTEAFF.

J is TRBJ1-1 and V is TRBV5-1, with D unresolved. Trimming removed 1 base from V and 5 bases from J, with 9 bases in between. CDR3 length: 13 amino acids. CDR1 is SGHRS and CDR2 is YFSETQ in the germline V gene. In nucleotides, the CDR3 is TGCGCCAGCAGCTTGTGGTTAGGGACTGAAGCTTTCTTT. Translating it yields CASSLWLGTEAFF. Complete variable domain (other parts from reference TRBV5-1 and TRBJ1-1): KAGVTQTPRYLIKTRGQQVTLSCSPISGHRSVSWYQQTPGQGLQFLFEYFSETQRNKGNFPGRFSGRQFSNSRSEMNVSTLELGDSALYLCASSLWLGTEAFFGQGTRLTVV.

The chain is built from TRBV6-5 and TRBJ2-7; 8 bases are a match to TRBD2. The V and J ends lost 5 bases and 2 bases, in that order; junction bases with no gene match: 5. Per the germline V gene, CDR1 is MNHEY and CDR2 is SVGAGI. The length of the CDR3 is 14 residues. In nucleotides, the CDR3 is TGTGCCAGCAGTACCAGCGGGGGTGCCTACGAGCAGTACTTC. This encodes CASSTSGGAYEQYF.

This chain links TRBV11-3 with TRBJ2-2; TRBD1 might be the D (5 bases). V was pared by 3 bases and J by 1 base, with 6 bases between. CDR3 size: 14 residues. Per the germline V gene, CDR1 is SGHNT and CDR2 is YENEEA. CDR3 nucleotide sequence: TGTGCCAGCAGCTTCGGACAGAACACCGGGGAGCTGTTTTTT. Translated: CASSFGQNTGELFF.

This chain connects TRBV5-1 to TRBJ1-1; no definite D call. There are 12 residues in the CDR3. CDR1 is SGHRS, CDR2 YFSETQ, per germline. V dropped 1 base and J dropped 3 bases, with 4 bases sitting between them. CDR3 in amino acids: CASSLLDTEAFF. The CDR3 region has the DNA TGCGCCAGCAGCTTGTTAGACACTGAAGCTTTCTTT. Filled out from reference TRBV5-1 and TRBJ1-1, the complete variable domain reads KAGVTQTPRYLIKTRGQQVTLSCSPISGHRSVSWYQQTPGQGLQFLFEYFSETQRNKGNFPGRFSGRQFSNSRSEMNVSTLELGDSALYLCASSLLDTEAFFGQGTRLTVV.

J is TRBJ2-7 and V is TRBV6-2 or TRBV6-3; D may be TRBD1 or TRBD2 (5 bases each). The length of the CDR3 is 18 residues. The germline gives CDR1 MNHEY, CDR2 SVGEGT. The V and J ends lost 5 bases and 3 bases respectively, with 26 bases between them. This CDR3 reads CASSTRTRREGSFYEQYF. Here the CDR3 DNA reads TGTGCCAGCAGTACGCGGACTCGAAGAGAGGGGTCGTTCTACGAGCAGTACTTC.

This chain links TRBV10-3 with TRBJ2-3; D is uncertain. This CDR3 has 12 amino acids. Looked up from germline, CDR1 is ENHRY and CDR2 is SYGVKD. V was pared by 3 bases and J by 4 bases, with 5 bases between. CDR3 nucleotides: TGTGCCATCAGTGACTTACCAGATACGCAGTATTTT. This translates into CAISDLPDTQYF.

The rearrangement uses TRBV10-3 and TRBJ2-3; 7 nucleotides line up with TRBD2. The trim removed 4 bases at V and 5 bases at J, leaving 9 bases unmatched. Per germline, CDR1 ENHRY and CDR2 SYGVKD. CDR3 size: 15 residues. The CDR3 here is CAISGAGKLGDTQYF. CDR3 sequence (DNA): TGTGCCATCAGTGGAGCGGGGAAGTTAGGAGATACGCAGTATTTT.

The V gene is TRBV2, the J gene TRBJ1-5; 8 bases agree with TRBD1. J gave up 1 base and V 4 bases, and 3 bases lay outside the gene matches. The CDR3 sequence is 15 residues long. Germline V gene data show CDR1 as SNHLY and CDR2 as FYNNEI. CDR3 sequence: CASSGQGSSNQPQHF. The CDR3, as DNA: TGTGCCAGCAGTGGACAGGGGAGCAGCAATCAGCCCCAGCATTTT.

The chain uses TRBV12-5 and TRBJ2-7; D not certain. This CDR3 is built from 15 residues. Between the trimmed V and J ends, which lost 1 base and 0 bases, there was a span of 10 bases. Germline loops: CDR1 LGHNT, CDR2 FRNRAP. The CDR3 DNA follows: TGTGCTAGTGGTTTGGGGCAGGCGACCTCCTACGAGCAGTACTTC. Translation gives CASGLGQATSYEQYF.

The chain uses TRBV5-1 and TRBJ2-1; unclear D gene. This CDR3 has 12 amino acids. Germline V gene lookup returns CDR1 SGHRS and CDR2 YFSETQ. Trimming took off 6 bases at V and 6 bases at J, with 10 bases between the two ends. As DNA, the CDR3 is TGCGCCAGCACCTTCACTGGCAATGAGCAGTTCTTC. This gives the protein CASTFTGNEQFF.

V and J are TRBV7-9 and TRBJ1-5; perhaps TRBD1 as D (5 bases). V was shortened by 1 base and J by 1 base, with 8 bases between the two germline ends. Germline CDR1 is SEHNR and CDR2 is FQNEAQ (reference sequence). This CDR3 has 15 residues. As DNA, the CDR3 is TGTGCCAGCAGCTTAGAAGGGACGAGCAATCAGCCCCAGCATTTT. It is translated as CASSLEGTSNQPQHF.

The CDR3 bases are TGTGCCAGCAGTCAGGGGGTGTTAGAAGCTTTCTTT. Residues: CASSQGVLEAFF. V and J are TRBV6-2 or TRBV6-3 and TRBJ1-1, with TRBD1 identical over 7 bases. The CDR3 spans 12 residues. The junction had 5 bases not matched to a gene; V was cut back by 5 bases and J by 8 bases. Looked up from germline, CDR1 is MNHEY and CDR2 is SVGEGT.

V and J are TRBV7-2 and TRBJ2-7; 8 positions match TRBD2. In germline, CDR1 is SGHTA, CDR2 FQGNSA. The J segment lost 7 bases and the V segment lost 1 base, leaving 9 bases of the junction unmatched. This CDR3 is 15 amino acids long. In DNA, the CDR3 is TGTGCCAGCAGCTTAGGAGCCGGGGGGGCGGGAGAGCAGTACTTC. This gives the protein CASSLGAGGAGEQYF.